The next 7 T cell receptor beta chains were all read from a single sample in a study of response to subunit inactivated influenza vaccine. TCRdb ran MiXCR on the RT-PCR reads and lists one entry per CDR3 protein. The sample lists 630,000 or so distinct CDR3 sequences, 15% to 18% occurring once. This sample comprised PBMCs from blood, obtained less than 13 days after vaccination. These receptors were obtained from a man aged 50 to 59 who received an inactivated influenza vaccine.

The gene calls are TRBV6-5 and TRBJ1-2, with D unresolved. The CDR3 loop spans 13 amino acids. Trimming took off 4 bases at V and 6 bases at J, with 12 bases between the two ends. The germline CDR1 and CDR2 sequences are MNHEY and SVGAGI. The CDR3 DNA is TGTGCCAGCAGTTCCCTCTTCGGGGATGGCTACACCTTC. Residues: CASSSLFGDGYTF.

This clonotype has more than one count but fewer than ten. The rearrangement uses TRBV30 and TRBJ2-5; no definite D call. The CDR3 length is 13 residues. Deletions cut 2 bases from V and 5 bases from J, with 12 bases between. CDR1 GTSNPN and CDR2 SVGIG come from the germline V gene (reference sequence). CDR3 DNA sequence: TGTGCCTGGAGTAGCCATGGGGTGGAGACCCAGTACTTC. It is translated as CAWSSHGVETQYF.

The chain joins TRBV7-2 to TRBJ2-7; possibly TRBD1 for D (5 bases). CDR1 is SGHTA, CDR2 FQGNSA, per germline. V lost 4 bases, J lost 3 bases, and 10 bases lay in between. The CDR3 is 13 amino acids. The CDR3 sequence: CASSSYQGYEQYF. The DNA of the CDR3 is TGTGCCAGCAGCTCGTACCAGGGCTACGAGCAGTACTTC.

The sample holds a few counts of this clonotype. This rearrangement joins TRBV6-2 or TRBV6-3 to TRBJ2-3; 11 nucleotides align to TRBD2. The V gene's germline CDR1 is MNHEY and CDR2 SVGEGT. Germline trimming cut 2 bases from V and 0 bases from J; bases unmatched to any gene: 13. There are 20 residues in the CDR3. In nucleotides, the CDR3 is TGTGCCAGCAGTTACCGAGGCCTAGCGGGGGGCTCAACTAGCACAGATACGCAGTATTTT. Its protein is CASSYRGLAGGSTSTDTQYF.

Details on this clonotype: The junction and the germline gene differ at one end; a read error may be behind it. The chain recombines TRBV29-1 with TRBJ1-1; D remains ambiguous. This CDR3 is 13 amino acids long. Germline loops: CDR1 SQVTM, CDR2 ANQGSEA. For the CDR3, the DNA is TGCAGCGTCTCTCGACCGATGAACGCTGAAGCTTTCTTT. Translating it yields CSVSRPMNAEAFF.

The chain employs TRBV18 and TRBJ1-1; D not certain. This CDR3 has 14 amino acids. The V gene's germline CDR1 is KGHSH and CDR2 LQKENI. Trimming took 1 base from V and 0 from J, leaving 6 bases between them. CDR3 sequence: CASSPRPMNTEAFF. In nucleotides, the CDR3 is TGTGCCAGCTCACCACGCCCCATGAACACTGAAGCTTTCTTT. The full variable domain, completed using reference TRBV18 and TRBJ1-1, is NAGVMQNPRHLVRRRGQEARLRCSPMKGHSHVYWYRQLPEEGLKFMVYLQKENIIDESGMPKERFSAEFPKEGPSILRIQQVVRGDSAAYFCASSPRPMNTEAFFGQGTRLTVV.

The V call is TRBV29-1, the J call TRBJ2-7; D not certain. From germline, CDR1 is SQVTM and CDR2 ANQGSEA. Trimming pared 5 bases from V and 1 base from J, leaving 9 bases between. CDR3 length: 12 amino acids. The CDR3 bases are TGCAGCGTTCTACCGAATTCCTACGAGCAGTACTTC. As protein: CSVLPNSYEQYF.